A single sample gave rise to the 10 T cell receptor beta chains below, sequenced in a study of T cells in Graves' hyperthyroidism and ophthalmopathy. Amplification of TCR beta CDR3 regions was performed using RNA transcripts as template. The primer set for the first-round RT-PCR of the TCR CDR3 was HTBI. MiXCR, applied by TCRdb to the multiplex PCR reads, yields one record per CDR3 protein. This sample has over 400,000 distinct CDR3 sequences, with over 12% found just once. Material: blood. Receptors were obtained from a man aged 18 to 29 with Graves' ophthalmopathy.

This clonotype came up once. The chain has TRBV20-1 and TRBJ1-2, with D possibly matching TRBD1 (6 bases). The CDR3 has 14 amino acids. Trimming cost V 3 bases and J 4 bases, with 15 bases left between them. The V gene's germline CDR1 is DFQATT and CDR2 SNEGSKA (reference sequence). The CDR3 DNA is TGCAGTGCTAGGGGGGACAAACGTCCCTATGGCTACACCTTC. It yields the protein CSARGDKRPYGYTF.

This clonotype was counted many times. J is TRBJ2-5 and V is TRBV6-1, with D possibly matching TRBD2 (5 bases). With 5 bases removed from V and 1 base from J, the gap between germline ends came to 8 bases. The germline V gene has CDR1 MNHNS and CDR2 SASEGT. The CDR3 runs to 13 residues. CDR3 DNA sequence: TGTGCCAGCAGTTGGACTGCCCAAGAGACCCAGTACTTC. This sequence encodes CASSWTAQETQYF.

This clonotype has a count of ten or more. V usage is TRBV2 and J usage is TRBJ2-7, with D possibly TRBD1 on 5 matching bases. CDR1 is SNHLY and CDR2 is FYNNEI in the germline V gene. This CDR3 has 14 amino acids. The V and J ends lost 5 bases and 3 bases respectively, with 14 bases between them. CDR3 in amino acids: CASSQGRKNYEQYF. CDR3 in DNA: TGTGCCAGCAGTCAGGGCCGGAAAAACTACGAGCAGTACTTC.

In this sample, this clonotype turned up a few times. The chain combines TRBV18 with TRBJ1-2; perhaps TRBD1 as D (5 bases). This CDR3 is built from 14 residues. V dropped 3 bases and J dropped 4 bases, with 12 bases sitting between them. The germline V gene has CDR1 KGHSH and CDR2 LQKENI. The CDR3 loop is CASSPGDESYGYTF. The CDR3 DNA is TGTGCCAGCTCACCGGGGGACGAGAGCTATGGCTACACCTTC.

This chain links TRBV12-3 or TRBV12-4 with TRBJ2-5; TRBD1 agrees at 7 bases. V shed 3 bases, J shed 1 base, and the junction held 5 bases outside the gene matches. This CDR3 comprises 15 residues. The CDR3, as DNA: TGTGCCAGCAGTTTTGTAGGGGGCGGCCAAGAGACCCAGTACTTC. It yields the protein CASSFVGGGQETQYF.

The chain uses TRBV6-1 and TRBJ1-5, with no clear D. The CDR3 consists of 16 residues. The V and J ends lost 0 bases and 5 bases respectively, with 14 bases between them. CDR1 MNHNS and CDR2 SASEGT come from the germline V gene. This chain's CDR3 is CASSEAQMGRDQPQHF. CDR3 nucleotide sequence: TGTGCCAGCAGTGAAGCGCAGATGGGAAGGGATCAGCCCCAGCATTTT.

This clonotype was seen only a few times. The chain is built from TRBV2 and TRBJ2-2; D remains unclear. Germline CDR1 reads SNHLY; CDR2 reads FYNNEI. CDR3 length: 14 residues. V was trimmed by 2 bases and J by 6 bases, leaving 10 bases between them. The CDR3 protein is CASSELGIPGELFF. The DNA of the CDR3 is TGTGCCAGCAGTGAATTAGGGATTCCCGGGGAGCTGTTTTTT.

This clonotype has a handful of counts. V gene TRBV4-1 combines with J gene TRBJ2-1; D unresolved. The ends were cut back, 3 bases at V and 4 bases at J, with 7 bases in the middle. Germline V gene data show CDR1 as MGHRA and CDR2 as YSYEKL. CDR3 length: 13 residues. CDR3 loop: CASSQGNYNEQFF. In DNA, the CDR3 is TGCGCCAGCAGCCAGGGAAATTACAATGAGCAGTTCTTC.

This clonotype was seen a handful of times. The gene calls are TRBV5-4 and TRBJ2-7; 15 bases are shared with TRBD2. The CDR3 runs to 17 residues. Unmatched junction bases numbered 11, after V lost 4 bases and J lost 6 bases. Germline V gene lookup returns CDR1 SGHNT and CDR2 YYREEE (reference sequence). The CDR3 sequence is CASSLGLAGGRGAEQYF. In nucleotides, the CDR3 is TGTGCCAGCAGCCTGGGACTAGCGGGGGGCCGAGGGGCCGAGCAGTACTTC.

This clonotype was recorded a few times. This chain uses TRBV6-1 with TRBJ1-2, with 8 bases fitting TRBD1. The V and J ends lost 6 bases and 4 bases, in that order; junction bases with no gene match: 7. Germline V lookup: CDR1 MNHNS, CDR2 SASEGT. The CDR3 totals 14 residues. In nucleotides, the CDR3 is TGTGCCAGCAGCCCAGACAGGGGTGTCTATGGCTACACCTTC. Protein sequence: CASSPDRGVYGYTF.